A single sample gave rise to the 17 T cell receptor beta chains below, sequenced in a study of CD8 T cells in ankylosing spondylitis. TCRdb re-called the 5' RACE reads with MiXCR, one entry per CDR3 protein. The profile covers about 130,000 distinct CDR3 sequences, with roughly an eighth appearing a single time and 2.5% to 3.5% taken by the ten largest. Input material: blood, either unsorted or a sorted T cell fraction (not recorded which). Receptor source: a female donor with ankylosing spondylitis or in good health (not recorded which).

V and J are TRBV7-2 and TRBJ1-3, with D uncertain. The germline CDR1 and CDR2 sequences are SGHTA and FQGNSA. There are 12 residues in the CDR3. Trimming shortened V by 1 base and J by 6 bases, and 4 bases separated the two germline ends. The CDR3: CASSLVTNTIYF. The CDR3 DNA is TGTGCCAGCAGCTTAGTTACAAACACCATATATTTT.

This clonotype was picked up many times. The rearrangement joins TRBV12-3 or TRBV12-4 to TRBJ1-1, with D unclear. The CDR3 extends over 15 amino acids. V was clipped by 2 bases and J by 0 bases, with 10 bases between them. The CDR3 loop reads CASSLRGLVNTEAFF. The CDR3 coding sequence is TGTGCCAGCAGTTTACGGGGTCTCGTGAACACTGAAGCTTTCTTT.

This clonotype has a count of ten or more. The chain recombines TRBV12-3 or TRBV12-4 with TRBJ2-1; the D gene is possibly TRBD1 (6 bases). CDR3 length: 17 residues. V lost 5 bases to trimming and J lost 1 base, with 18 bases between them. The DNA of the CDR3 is TGTGCCAGCAGTCGGCCCCCCACAGGGAAATCCTACAATGAGCAGTTCTTC. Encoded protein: CASSRPPTGKSYNEQFF.

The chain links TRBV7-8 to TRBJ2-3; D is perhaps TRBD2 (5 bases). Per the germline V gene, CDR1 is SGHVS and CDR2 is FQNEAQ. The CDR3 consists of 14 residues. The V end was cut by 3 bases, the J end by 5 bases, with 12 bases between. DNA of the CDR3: TGTGCCAGCAGCTTGCCCGGGAAGGGAGATACGCAGTATTTT. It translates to CASSLPGKGDTQYF.

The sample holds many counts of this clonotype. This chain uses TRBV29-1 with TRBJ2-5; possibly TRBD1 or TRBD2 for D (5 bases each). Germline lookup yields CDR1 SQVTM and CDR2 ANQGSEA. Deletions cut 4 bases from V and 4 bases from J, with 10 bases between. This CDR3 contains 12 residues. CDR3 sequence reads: CSVAGTVETQYF. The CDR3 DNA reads TGCAGCGTTGCCGGGACCGTAGAGACCCAGTACTTC.

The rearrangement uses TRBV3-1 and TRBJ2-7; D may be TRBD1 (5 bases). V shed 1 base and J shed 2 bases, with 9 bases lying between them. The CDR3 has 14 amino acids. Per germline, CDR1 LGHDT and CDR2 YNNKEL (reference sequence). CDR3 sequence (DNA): TGTGCCAGCAGCCAAGTTGCAGGGACCTACGAGCAGTACTTC. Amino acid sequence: CASSQVAGTYEQYF.

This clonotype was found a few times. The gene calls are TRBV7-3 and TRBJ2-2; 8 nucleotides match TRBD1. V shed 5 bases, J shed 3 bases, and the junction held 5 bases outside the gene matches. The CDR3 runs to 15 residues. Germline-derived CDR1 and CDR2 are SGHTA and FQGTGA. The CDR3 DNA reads TGTGCCAGCAGCCCCGGGACAGGAGACACCGGGGAGCTGTTTTTT. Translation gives CASSPGTGDTGELFF.

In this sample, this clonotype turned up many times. As DNA, the CDR3 is TGTGCCAGCAGTTACGCCGGTTACAATGAGCAGTTCTTC. Its protein product is CASSYAGYNEQFF. This chain connects TRBV6-5 to TRBJ2-1; the D is unclear. Trimming left V 2 bases short and J 4 bases short, with 6 bases between. Germline V gene data show CDR1 as MNHEY and CDR2 as SVGAGI. This CDR3 comprises 13 residues.

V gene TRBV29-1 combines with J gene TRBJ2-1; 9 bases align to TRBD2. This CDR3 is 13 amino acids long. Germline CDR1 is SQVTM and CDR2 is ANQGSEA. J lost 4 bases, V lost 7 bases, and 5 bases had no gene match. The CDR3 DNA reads TGCAGCGGAGCGGGAGGTAAATACAATGAGCAGTTCTTC. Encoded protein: CSGAGGKYNEQFF.

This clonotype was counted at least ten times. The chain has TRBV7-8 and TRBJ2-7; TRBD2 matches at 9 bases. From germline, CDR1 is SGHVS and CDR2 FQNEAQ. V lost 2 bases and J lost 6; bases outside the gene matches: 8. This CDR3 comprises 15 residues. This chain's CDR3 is CASSLIRLAGFEQYF. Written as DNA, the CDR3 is TGTGCCAGCAGCTTAATTCGGCTAGCGGGATTCGAGCAGTACTTC.

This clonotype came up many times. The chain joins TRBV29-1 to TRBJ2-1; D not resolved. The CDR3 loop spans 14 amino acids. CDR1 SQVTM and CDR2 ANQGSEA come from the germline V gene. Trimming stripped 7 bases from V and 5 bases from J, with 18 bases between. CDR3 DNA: TGCAGCGCGGCCTTCGACGTCGTAGACAATGAGCAGTTCTTC. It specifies CSAAFDVVDNEQFF.

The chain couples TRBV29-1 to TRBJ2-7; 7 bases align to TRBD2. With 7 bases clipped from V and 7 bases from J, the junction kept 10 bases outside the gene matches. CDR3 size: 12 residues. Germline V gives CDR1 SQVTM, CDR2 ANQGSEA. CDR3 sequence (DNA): TGCAGCGCCCGTGCGGGGGTTGGGGAGCAGTACTTC. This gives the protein CSARAGVGEQYF.

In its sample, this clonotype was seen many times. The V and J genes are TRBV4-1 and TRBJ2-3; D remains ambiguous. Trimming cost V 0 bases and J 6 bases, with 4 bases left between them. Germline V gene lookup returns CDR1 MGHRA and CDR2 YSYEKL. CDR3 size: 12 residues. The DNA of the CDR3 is TGCGCCAGCAGCCAAGAGGTGGATACGCAGTATTTT. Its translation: CASSQEVDTQYF.

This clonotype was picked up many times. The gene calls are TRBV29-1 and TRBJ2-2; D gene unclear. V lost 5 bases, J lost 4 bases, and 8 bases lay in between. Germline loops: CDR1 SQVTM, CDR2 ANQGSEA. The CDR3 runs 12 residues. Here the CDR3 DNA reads TGCAGCGTTAATGAACCCACCGGGGAGCTGTTTTTT. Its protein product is CSVNEPTGELFF.

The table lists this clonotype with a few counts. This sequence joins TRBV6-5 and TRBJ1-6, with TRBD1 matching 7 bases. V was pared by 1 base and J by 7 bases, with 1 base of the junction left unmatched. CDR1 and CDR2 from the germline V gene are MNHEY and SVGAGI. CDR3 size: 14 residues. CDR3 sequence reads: CASSYLTGNSPLHF. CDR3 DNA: TGTGCCAGCAGTTACTTGACAGGGAATTCACCCCTCCACTTT.

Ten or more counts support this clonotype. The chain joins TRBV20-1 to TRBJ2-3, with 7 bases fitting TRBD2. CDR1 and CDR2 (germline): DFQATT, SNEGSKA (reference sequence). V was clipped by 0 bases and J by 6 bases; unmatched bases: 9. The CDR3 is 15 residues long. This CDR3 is CSARDPMSSGDTQYF. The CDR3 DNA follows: TGCAGTGCTAGAGATCCGATGTCTAGCGGTGATACGCAGTATTTT.

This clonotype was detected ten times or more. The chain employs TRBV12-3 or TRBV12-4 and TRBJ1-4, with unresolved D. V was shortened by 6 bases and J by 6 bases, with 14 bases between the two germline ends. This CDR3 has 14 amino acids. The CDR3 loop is CASSRAGLDEKLFF. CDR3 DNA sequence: TGTGCCAGCAGCCGCGCCGGTTTGGATGAAAAACTGTTTTTT.